These T cell receptor beta chains were read from a single sample in a study of blood T cells in healthy people across ages. TCRdb reanalysed the 5' RACE reads using MiXCR and keeps one entry per CDR3 protein. The sample carries 850,000 to 1,300,000 distinct CDR3 sequences, 35% to 50% recorded once. Sequenced input: blood. Receptor source: a woman aged 55-70 years in good health. Each CDR3 is given with its conserved first and last residue. A D gene is named only where the DNA matches it firmly. A row's size may be missing; if present it is once, few, many or a size class.

v_call	clone_size	j_call	d_call	cdr3_aa	cdr3_nt
TRBV4-2	NA	TRBJ1-4	NA	CASSQSRGEPNEKLFF	TGTGCCAGCAGCCAAAGTAGGGGAGAGCCTAATGAAAAACTGTTTTTT
TRBV7-9	many	TRBJ2-3	NA	CASSFLSSGTDTQYF	TGTGCCAGCAGCTTTTTGAGTAGCGGAACAGATACGCAGTATTTT
TRBV3-1	many	TRBJ2-3	NA	CASSQVSDTQYF	TGTGCCAGCAGCCAAGTGTCAGATACGCAGTATTTT
TRBV3-1	few	TRBJ2-7	NA	CASSQEDSYEQYF	TGTGCCAGCAGCCAAGAAGACAGCTACGAGCAGTACTTC
TRBV4-2	NA	TRBJ2-5	TRBD1	CASSQRRQGAASPQETRYF	TGTGCCAGCAGCCAAAGGAGACAGGGGGCGGCGAGCCCCCAAGAGACCCGGTACTTC
TRBV2	NA	TRBJ1-4	TRBD1	CASSATGVPSGGEKLFF	TGTGCCAGCAGTGCAACAGGGGTGCCGTCGGGTGGTGAAAAACTGTTTTTT
TRBV11-2	few	TRBJ2-7	NA	CASSEWSSYEQYF	TGTGCCAGCAGCGAATGGAGCTCCTACGAGCAGTACTTC
TRBV2	few	TRBJ2-7	NA	CASSRQEIYEQYF	TGTGCCAGCAGTCGACAGGAGATCTACGAGCAGTACTTC
TRBV29-1	NA	TRBJ2-1	NA	CSVERQTTLEQFF	TGCAGCGTGGAAAGACAGACGACACTCGAGCAGTTCTTC
TRBV6-1	NA	TRBJ2-7	NA	CASSELIGESEQYF	TGTGCCAGCAGTGAATTGATTGGGGAGAGCGAGCAGTACTTC
TRBV20-1	NA	TRBJ2-5	NA	CSARDWAGPGDWYF	TGCAGTGCTAGAGATTGGGCAGGCCCAGGAGATTGGTACTTC
TRBV6-5	NA	TRBJ1-2	NA	CASKKKRQGSFYGYTF	TGTGCCAGCAAGAAAAAGAGGCAGGGGTCCTTCTATGGCTACACCTTC
TRBV15	NA	TRBJ2-7	NA	CATSSTSNLYNEQYF	TGTGCCACCAGCTCTACTAGCAACCTATACAATGAGCAGTACTTC
TRBV15	NA	TRBJ2-5	NA	CATSRDPPGGLGETQYF	TGTGCCACCAGCAGAGATCCGCCAGGGGGACTAGGAGAGACCCAGTACTTC
TRBV20-1	NA	TRBJ1-1	TRBD1	CSARLTGVIMNTEAFF	TGCAGTGCTAGATTAACAGGGGTGATCATGAACACTGAAGCTTTCTTT
TRBV11-2	few	TRBJ1-1	NA	CASSFVSAAVNTEAFF	TGTGCCAGCAGCTTCGTGTCGGCCGCTGTGAACACTGAAGCTTTCTTT
TRBV6-1	NA	TRBJ1-6	NA	CASSEGQFSYNSPLHF	TGTGCCAGCAGTGAAGGACAGTTCTCCTATAATTCACCCCTCCACTTT
TRBV7-4	few	TRBJ2-7	NA	CASTPLCNRERYF	TGTGCCAGCACCCCGCTATGCAACAGGGAGAGGTACTTC
TRBV7-9	few	TRBJ2-6	NA	CASSLRTTGANVLTF	TGTGCCAGCAGCTTAAGGACCACTGGGGCCAACGTCCTGACTTTC
TRBV29-1	NA	TRBJ2-1	TRBD2	CSVLTSGTRNEQFF	TGCAGCGTTTTGACTAGCGGGACGAGAAATGAGCAGTTCTTC
TRBV29-1	NA	TRBJ2-3	TRBD2	CSARTSGATDTQYF	TGCAGTGCCCGGACTAGCGGGGCCACAGATACGCAGTATTTT
TRBV4-1	few	TRBJ1-5	TRBD1	CASSQAGGSNQPQHF	TGCGCCAGCAGCCAAGCAGGGGGGAGCAATCAGCCCCAGCATTTT
TRBV6-5	NA	TRBJ2-7	NA	CASKERGDYEQYF	TGTGCCAGCAAAGAGAGGGGGGACTACGAGCAGTACTTC
TRBV29-1	NA	TRBJ1-2	NA	CSGGDAYGYTF	TGCAGCGGGGGGGACGCCTATGGCTACACCTTC
TRBV7-2	few	TRBJ2-1	TRBD2	CASSPGLAGVRSYNEQFF	TGTGCCAGCAGCCCCGGACTAGCGGGAGTCCGCTCCTACAATGAGCAGTTCTTC
TRBV7-9	once	TRBJ2-1	NA	CASSDGLLGEQFF	TGTGCCAGCAGTGACGGACTTCTTGGTGAGCAGTTCTTC
TRBV6-5	NA	TRBJ2-3	NA	CASTQGGGPTDTQYF	TGTGCCAGCACTCAGGGCGGGGGCCCCACAGATACGCAGTATTTT